This entry lists 5 T cell receptor beta chains sequenced from one sample in a study of PD-1 blockade in classical Hodgkin lymphoma. Clones were read by immunoSEQ multiplex PCR, and TCRdb kept only the in-frame ones, dropping some. Counted here are about 90,000 clones, around 90% occurring once; the ten biggest clones make up about 2.6%. Every one of the patients relapsed after autologous stem cell transplantation (brentuximab vedotin exposure was variable). Specimen: peripheral blood mononuclear cells (PBMCs), collected before the second cycle of nivolumab. The receptor source for this set is a human donor with classical Hodgkin lymphoma.

The gene calls are TRBV19 and TRBJ2-1; D remains ambiguous. Between the trimmed V and J ends, which lost 1 base and 5 bases, there was a span of 12 bases. CDR1 and CDR2 (germline): LNHDA, SQIVND (reference sequence). The CDR3 covers 15 residues. Here the CDR3 reads CASSIAVWMNNEQFF. CDR3 nucleotide sequence: TGTGCCAGTAGTATAGCCGTTTGGATGAACAATGAGCAGTTCTTC.

The chain is built from TRBV11-2 and TRBJ1-2, with 7 bases that match TRBD1. The germline V gene has CDR1 SGHAT and CDR2 FQNNGV. V was clipped by 5 bases and J by 2 bases; unmatched bases: 14. This CDR3 spans 17 amino acids. This CDR3 is CASSRFIWGRGNYGYTF. The CDR3 DNA reads as TGTGCCAGCAGCCGTTTCATTTGGGGCAGGGGGAACTATGGCTACACCTTC.

The V and J genes are TRBV5-1 and TRBJ2-7, with D hard to call. V was pared by 3 bases and J by 13 bases, with 17 bases between. CDR1 and CDR2 (germline): SGHRS, YFSETQ. This CDR3 has 12 residues. For the CDR3, the DNA is TGCGCCAGCAGCTACGGACGTTTTGACTTATACTTC. Translation: CASSYGRFDLYF.

V is TRBV5-1 and J is TRBJ2-2; 11 bases align to TRBD2. Losses at the gene ends were 6 bases for V and 1 base for J; bases not matched to a gene: 5. This CDR3 is built from 16 residues. The germline V gene encodes CDR1 SGHRS and CDR2 YFSETQ. In DNA, the CDR3 is TGCGCCAGCACGACTAGCGGGATAGGGAACACCGGGGAGCTGTTTTTT. This sequence encodes CASTTSGIGNTGELFF.

V usage is TRBV28 and J usage is TRBJ2-1, with 11 positions matching TRBD1. Unmatched junction bases numbered 1, after V lost 3 bases and J lost 6 bases. The germline V gene encodes CDR1 MDHEN and CDR2 SYDVKM. CDR3 length: 14 amino acids. The CDR3 protein is CASSLDRGLNEQFF. The CDR3 DNA reads TGTGCCAGCAGTTTGGACAGGGGGCTCAATGAGCAGTTCTTC.